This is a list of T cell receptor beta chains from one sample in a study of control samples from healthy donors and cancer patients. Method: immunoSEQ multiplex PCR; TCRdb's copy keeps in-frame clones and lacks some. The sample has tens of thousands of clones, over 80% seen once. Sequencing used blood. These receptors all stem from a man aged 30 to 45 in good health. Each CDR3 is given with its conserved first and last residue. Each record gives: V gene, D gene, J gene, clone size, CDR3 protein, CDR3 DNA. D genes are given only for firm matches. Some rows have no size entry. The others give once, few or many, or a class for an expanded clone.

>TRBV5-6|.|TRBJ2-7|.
CASSLRTGEQYF
TGTGCCAGCAGCCTACGGACGGGTGAGCAGTACTTC
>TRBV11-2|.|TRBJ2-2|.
CASSSLRHPGELFF
TGTGCCAGCAGCTCACTTCGCCACCCCGGGGAGCTGTTTTTT
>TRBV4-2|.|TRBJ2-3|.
CASSQEDKLTDTQYF
TGTGCCAGCAGCCAAGAGGACAAGCTCACAGATACGCAGTATTTT
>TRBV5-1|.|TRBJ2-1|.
CASSRDAYNEQFF
TGCGCCAGCAGCCGGGACGCGTACAATGAGCAGTTCTTC
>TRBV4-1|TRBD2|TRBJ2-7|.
CASSQGALAGFSYEQYF
TGCGCCAGCAGCCAAGGGGCTCTAGCGGGGTTCTCCTACGAGCAGTACTTC
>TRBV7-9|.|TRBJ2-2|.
CASSTQGRANTGELFF
TGTGCCAGCAGCACACAGGGACGCGCGAACACCGGGGAGCTGTTTTTT
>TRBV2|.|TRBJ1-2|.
CASSRGRGDYGYTF
TGTGCCAGCAGTCGGGGGAGGGGCGACTATGGCTACACCTTC
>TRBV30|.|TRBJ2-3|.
CAWSSLGKADTQYF
TGTGCCTGGAGTAGTTTAGGGAAAGCAGATACGCAGTATTTT
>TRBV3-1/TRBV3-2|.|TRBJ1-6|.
CASSQLGSPLHF
TGTGCCAGCAGCCAATTGGGTTCACCCCTCCACTTT
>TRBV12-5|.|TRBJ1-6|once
CASGLGGGAPLHF
TGTGCTAGTGGTTTGGGGGGCGGGGCACCCCTCCACTTT
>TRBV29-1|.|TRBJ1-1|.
CSVEDPVLNTEAFF
TGCAGCGTTGAAGATCCGGTTTTGAACACTGAAGCTTTCTTT
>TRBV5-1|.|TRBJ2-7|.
CASGRDLTYEQYF
TGCGCCAGCGGCCGGGACCTAACCTACGAGCAGTACTTC
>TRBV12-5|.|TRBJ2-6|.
CASGLQVLHSGANVLTF
TGTGCTAGTGGCCTCCAGGTCCTCCACTCTGGGGCCAACGTCCTGACTTTC
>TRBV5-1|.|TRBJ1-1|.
CASSLARGGGLMNTEAFF
TGCGCCAGCAGCTTGGCCCGGGGAGGGGGGCTGATGAACACTGAAGCTTTCTTT
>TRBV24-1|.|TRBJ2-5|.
CATSDFIDRTETQYF
TGTGCCACCAGTGATTTCATAGACAGGACGGAGACCCAGTACTTC
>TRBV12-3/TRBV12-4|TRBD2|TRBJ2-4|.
CASSLGGLDIQYF
TGTGCCAGCAGTTTGGGAGGGTTGGACATTCAGTACTTC
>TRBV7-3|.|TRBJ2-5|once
CASSARPRETQYF
TGTGCCAGCAGCGCCCGACCGAGGGAGACCCAGTACTTC
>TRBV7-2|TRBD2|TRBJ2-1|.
CASSLYAGGQFF
TGTGCCAGCAGCTTATACGCGGGGGGGCAGTTCTTC
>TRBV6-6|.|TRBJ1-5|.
CASSYSSGVGNQPQHF
TGTGCCAGCAGTTACTCAAGCGGGGTCGGCAATCAGCCCCAGCATTTT
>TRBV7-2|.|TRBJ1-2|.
CASSLAGGDGYTF
TGTGCCAGCAGCTTAGCGGGGGGTGATGGCTACACCTTC
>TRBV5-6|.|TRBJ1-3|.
CASSHRVSGNTIYF
TGTGCCAGCAGCCACAGGGTCTCTGGAAACACCATATATTTT
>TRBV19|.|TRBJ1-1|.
CASSGWYTEAFF
TGTGCCAGTTCCGGGTGGTACACTGAAGCTTTCTTT
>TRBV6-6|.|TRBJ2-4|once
CASSYSDRRNIQYF
TGTGCCAGCAGTTACTCCGACAGGAGAAACATTCAGTACTTC
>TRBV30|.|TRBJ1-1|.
CAWSASTANTEAFF
TGTGCCTGGAGTGCTTCGACAGCGAACACTGAAGCTTTCTTT
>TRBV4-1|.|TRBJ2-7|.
CASSQITGVTYEQYF
TGCGCCAGCAGCCAAATCACAGGCGTTACCTACGAGCAGTACTTC
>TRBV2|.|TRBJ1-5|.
CASGLGLTQHF
TGTGCCAGCGGCTTAGGGTTAACCCAGCATTTT
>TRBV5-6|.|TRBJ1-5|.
CASSLSDRNQPQHF
TGTGCCAGCAGCTTGTCAGATCGCAATCAGCCCCAGCATTTT
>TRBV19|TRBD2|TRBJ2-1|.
CASSVAGVSYNEQFF
TGTGCCAGTAGTGTAGCGGGGGTTTCCTACAATGAGCAGTTCTTC
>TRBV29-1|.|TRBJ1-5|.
CSVVWGIDQPQHF
TGCAGCGTTGTATGGGGGATCGATCAGCCCCAGCATTTT
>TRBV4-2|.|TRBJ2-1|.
CASSRGDSFSYNEQFF
TGTGCCAGCAGCCGGGGGGACTCCTTCTCCTACAATGAGCAGTTCTTC
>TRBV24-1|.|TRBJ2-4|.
CATSDRDPAKNIQYF
TGTGCCACCAGTGATCGGGACCCGGCCAAAAACATTCAGTACTTC
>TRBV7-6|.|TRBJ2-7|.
CASSHRPGDEQYF
TGTGCCAGCAGTCACCGTCCAGGCGACGAGCAGTACTTC
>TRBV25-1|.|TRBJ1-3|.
CASSDTRGFSSGNTIYF
TGTGCCAGCAGTGATACCCGAGGGTTCAGCTCTGGAAACACCATATATTTT
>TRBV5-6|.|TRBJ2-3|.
CASSLFGGDTQYF
TGTGCCAGCAGCTTGTTCGGGGGTGATACGCAGTATTTT
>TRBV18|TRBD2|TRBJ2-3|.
CASSPVAGPTDTQYF
TGTGCCAGCTCACCGGTAGCGGGGCCCACAGATACGCAGTATTTT
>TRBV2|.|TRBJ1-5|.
CASSEGRVPQHF
TGTGCCAGCAGTGAAGGAAGGGTGCCCCAGCATTTT
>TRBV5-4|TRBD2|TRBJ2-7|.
CASSKGLAGGPRYEQYF
TGTGCCAGCAGCAAGGGACTAGCGGGGGGGCCGAGATACGAGCAGTACTTC
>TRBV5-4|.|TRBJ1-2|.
CASSPLGTGIGYTF
TGTGCCAGCAGCCCACTTGGGACGGGAATTGGCTACACCTTC
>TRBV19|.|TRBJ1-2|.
CASSISDYYGYTF
TGTGCCAGTAGTATATCGGATTACTATGGCTACACCTTC
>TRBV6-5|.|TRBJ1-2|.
CASSYGQNREGYTF
TGTGCCAGCAGTTACGGCCAGAACAGGGAAGGCTACACCTTC
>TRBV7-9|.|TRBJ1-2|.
CASSHSGNYGYTF
TGTGCCAGCAGCCACTCAGGGAACTATGGCTACACCTTC
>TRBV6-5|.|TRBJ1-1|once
CASSYLGAAFF
TGTGCCAGCAGTTACTTGGGGGCTGCTTTCTTT
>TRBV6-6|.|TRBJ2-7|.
CASSPGLPSYEQYF
TGTGCCAGCAGCCCGGGACTTCCCTCCTACGAGCAGTACTTC
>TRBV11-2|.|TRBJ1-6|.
CASTRDRYSPLHF
TGTGCCAGCACGAGAGACCGCTACTCACCCCTCCACTTT
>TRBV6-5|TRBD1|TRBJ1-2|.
CASSSGDRANYGYTF
TGTGCCAGCAGTTCCGGGGACAGGGCAAACTATGGCTACACCTTC
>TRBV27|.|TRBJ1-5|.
CASREGQWDQPQHF
TGTGCCAGCAGGGAAGGACAGTGGGATCAGCCCCAGCATTTT
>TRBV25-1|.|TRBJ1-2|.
CAVGAQGGDGYTF
TGTGCCGTAGGGGCACAGGGAGGGGATGGCTACACCTTC
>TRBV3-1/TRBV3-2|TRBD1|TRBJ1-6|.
CASGQGGNNSPLHF
TGTGCCAGCGGACAGGGAGGTAATAATTCACCCCTCCACTTT
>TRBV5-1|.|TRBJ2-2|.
CASSLNSPKRELFF
TGCGCCAGCAGCTTGAATTCCCCAAAGCGGGAGCTGTTTTTT
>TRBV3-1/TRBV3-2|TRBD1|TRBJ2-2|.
CASSQTTGGNTGELFF
TGTGCCAGCAGCCAGACGACAGGGGGAAACACCGGGGAGCTGTTTTTT
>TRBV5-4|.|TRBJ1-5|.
CASSRPNQPQHF
TGTGCCAGCAGTCGTCCAAATCAGCCCCAGCATTTT
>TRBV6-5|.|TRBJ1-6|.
CASGAGRNSPLHF
TGTGCCAGCGGGGCGGGGCGTAATTCACCCCTCCACTTT
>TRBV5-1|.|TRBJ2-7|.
CASSLEVQPYEQYF
TGCGCCAGCAGCTTGGAAGTGCAGCCCTACGAGCAGTACTTC
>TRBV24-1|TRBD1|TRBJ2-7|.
CATSDWTGGRYEQYF
TGTGCCACCAGTGATTGGACAGGGGGGAGGTACGAGCAGTACTTC